A selection of T cell receptor beta chains follows, all from one sample in a study of blood T cell repertoires in COVID-19. TCRdb's table, derived via immunoSEQ multiplex PCR, lists solely in-frame clones and lacks some. The profile shows around 130,000 clones, around 84% of them singletons. Sequences were obtained from peripheral blood. These receptors were taken from a woman older than 75 with acute or convalescent COVID-19. Each CDR3 is given with its conserved first and last residue. A D gene is named only where the DNA matches it firmly. Some rows have no size entry. The others give once, few or many, or a class for an expanded clone.

j_gene,abundance,v_gene,d_gene,CDR3aa,CDR3nt
TRBJ2-7,few,TRBV5-1,NA,CASSLNSYEQYF,TGCGCCAGCAGCTTGAACTCGTACGAGCAGTACTTC
TRBJ2-1,NA,TRBV12-5,NA,CASGSTDSPYTFNEQFF,TGTGCTAGTGGTTCTACGGACAGCCCCTACACTTTCAATGAGCAGTTCTTC
TRBJ2-1,NA,TRBV14,TRBD2,CASSQSGLAGTYEQFF,TGTGCCAGCAGCCAGTCGGGACTAGCGGGTACCTATGAGCAGTTCTTC
TRBJ1-6,NA,TRBV9,NA,CASSAGSSDSPLHF,TGTGCCAGCAGCGCCGGGTCCAGCGATTCACCCCTCCACTTT
TRBJ2-5,NA,TRBV7-9,TRBD1,CASSQGQGAYNAETQYF,TGTGCCAGCAGCCAGGGACAGGGGGCGTATAATGCAGAGACCCAGTACTTC
TRBJ2-1,NA,TRBV7-9,NA,CASSLAIAGVYNEQFF,TGTGCCAGCAGCTTAGCGATAGCAGGGGTATACAATGAGCAGTTCTTC
TRBJ2-1,NA,TRBV6-6,TRBD2,CASSSIAGGPGDEQFF,TGTGCCAGCAGTTCTATAGCGGGAGGGCCTGGGGATGAGCAGTTCTTC
TRBJ1-5,few,TRBV19,TRBD1,CASTPTDRGWNQPQHF,TGTGCCAGTACCCCAACCGACAGGGGATGGAATCAGCCCCAGCATTTT
TRBJ1-1,NA,TRBV29-1,NA,CSVGGYLPEAFF,TGCAGCGTTGGAGGATACTTGCCTGAAGCTTTCTTT
TRBJ2-3,NA,TRBV7-9,NA,CASSPRGSGPTDTQYF,TGTGCCAGCAGCCCCCGGGGGAGCGGACCCACAGATACGCAGTATTTT
TRBJ1-5,once,TRBV6-5,NA,CASSYSQGGQPQHF,TGTGCCAGCAGTTACTCGCAGGGCGGACAGCCCCAGCATTTT
TRBJ2-2,few,TRBV19,NA,CASREVGDTGELFF,TGTGCCAGTAGGGAGGTCGGAGACACCGGGGAGCTGTTTTTT
TRBJ1-2,few,TRBV7-9,TRBD1,CASSSQQGPLYGYTF,TGTGCCAGCAGCTCCCAACAGGGGCCCCTCTATGGCTACACCTTC
TRBJ1-5,NA,TRBV19,NA,CASSIGRVNQPQHF,TGTGCCAGTAGTATAGGGCGGGTCAATCAGCCCCAGCATTTT
TRBJ1-5,NA,TRBV30,TRBD1,CAWSTQGGDQPQHF,TGTGCCTGGAGTACACAGGGGGGGGATCAGCCCCAGCATTTT
TRBJ1-4,NA,TRBV10-3,NA,CAISESTENEKLFF,TGTGCCATCAGTGAGTCGACAGAAAATGAAAAACTGTTTTTT
TRBJ1-3,NA,TRBV7-9,NA,CASSFPRSGNTIYF,TGTGCCAGCAGCTTCCCCCGGTCCGGAAACACCATATATTTT